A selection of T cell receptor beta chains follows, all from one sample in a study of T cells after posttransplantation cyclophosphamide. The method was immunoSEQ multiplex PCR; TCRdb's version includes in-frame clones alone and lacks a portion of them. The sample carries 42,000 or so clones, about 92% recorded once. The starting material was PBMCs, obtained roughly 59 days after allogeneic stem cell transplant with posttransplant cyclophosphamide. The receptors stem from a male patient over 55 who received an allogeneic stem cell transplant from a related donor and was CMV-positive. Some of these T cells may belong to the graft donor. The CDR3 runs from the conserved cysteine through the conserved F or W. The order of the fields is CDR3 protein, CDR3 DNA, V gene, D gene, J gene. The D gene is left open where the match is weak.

CSAWTGVTGELFF	TGCAGCGCGTGGACAGGGGTTACCGGGGAGCTGTTTTTT	TRBV29-1	TRBD1	TRBJ2-2
CAWSLGQGSEDKAFF	TGTGCCTGGAGCCTCGGACAGGGGTCCGAGGATAAGGCTTTCTTT	TRBV30	TRBD1	TRBJ1-1
CASSLEGHFTRYEQYF	TGTGCCAGCAGTTTAGAGGGACACTTCACCCGCTACGAGCAGTACTTC	TRBV28	-	TRBJ2-7
CASSFSTGGRGYTF	TGTGCCAGCAGCTTTAGCACAGGGGGACGTGGCTACACCTTC	TRBV7-9	TRBD1	TRBJ1-2
CASSWTPGGYTF	TGTGCCAGCAGTTGGACTCCTGGTGGCTACACCTTC	TRBV6-1	-	TRBJ1-2
CASSEAWGGTEAFF	TGTGCCAGCAGTGAAGCGTGGGGGGGCACTGAAGCTTTCTTT	TRBV2	-	TRBJ1-1
CASRGLSGGFADTQYF	TGCGCCAGCAGGGGGCTCAGCGGGGGTTTTGCAGATACGCAGTATTTT	TRBV5-1	TRBD2	TRBJ2-3
CASSSTRSSGNTIYF	TGTGCCAGCAGCTCCACCAGGTCCTCTGGAAACACCATATATTTT	TRBV28	-	TRBJ1-3
CASSALAESYNEQFF	TGTGCCAGCAGCGCCCTAGCGGAGTCCTACAATGAGCAGTTCTTC	TRBV9	TRBD2	TRBJ2-1
CASSYSPYSGNTIYF	TGTGCCAGCAGTTACTCCCCCTACTCTGGAAACACCATATATTTT	TRBV6-5	-	TRBJ1-3
CASTWLTGELFF	TGTGCCAGCACATGGCTGACCGGGGAGCTGTTTTTT	TRBV6-1	-	TRBJ2-2